The 14 T cell receptor beta chains listed next were all sequenced from one sample in a study of cytomegalovirus exposure and HLA in healthy donors. TCRdb's copy holds only in-frame clones and misses some; the assay was immunoSEQ multiplex PCR. The sample contains 60,000 to 85,000 clones, 94% of which appear only once. Sequencing used PBMCs. All receptors come from a man between 18 and 35 years old in good health and CMV-seropositive.

The chain uses TRBV11-2 and TRBJ2-5, with D possibly being TRBD1 (5 bases). This CDR3 contains 13 residues. Trimming took off 7 bases at V and 2 bases at J, with 11 bases between the two ends. CDR1 is SGHAT and CDR2 is FQNNGV in the germline V gene. The CDR3 reads CASKRQIQETQYF. DNA for the CDR3: TGTGCCAGCAAGAGACAGATTCAAGAGACCCAGTACTTC.

This chain links TRBV7-8 with TRBJ1-1; perhaps TRBD1 as D (6 bases). Trimming left V 5 bases short and J 10 bases short, with 14 bases between. This CDR3 is built from 12 residues. Germline V gene data show CDR1 as SGHVS and CDR2 as FQNEAQ. The CDR3 is CASSPQGLGAFF. The DNA of the CDR3 is TGTGCCAGCAGCCCCCAGGGGTTGGGAGCTTTCTTT.

The chain carries TRBV5-5 and TRBJ2-2, with 11 bases lining up with TRBD2. This CDR3 comprises 15 residues. The V segment lost 3 bases and the J segment 5 bases; nucleotides outside the gene matches: 3. The germline gives CDR1 SGHKS, CDR2 YYEKEE (reference sequence). CDR3 coding DNA: TGTGCCAGCAGCTCCCTAGCGGGAGGTACCGGGGAGCTGTTTTTT. Encoded protein: CASSSLAGGTGELFF.

V gene TRBV6-6 combines with J gene TRBJ1-2; 7 bases map to TRBD1. The CDR3 length is 14 residues. CDR1 MNHNY and CDR2 SVGAGI come from the germline V gene (reference sequence). J lost 6 bases, V lost 0 bases, and 4 bases had no gene match. The CDR3 DNA reads TGTGCCAGCAGTTACTCAGGGGGCGCGAATGGCTACACCTTC. Translation gives CASSYSGGANGYTF.

The chain is built from TRBV30 and TRBJ1-1; a weak D match, TRBD1 (5 bases). CDR3 length: 12 amino acids. The germline V gene encodes CDR1 GTSNPN and CDR2 SVGIG (reference sequence). V was clipped by 0 bases and J by 11 bases, with 13 bases between them. The CDR3 coding sequence is TGTGCCTGGAGTGTAGGGGCAGGGCGGGCTTTCTTT. It codes for CAWSVGAGRAFF.

The genes are TRBV7-8 and TRBJ2-1; 9 nucleotides align to TRBD2. Losses at the gene ends were 5 bases for V and 8 bases for J; bases not matched to a gene: 13. The length of the CDR3 is 16 residues. The germline gives CDR1 SGHVS, CDR2 FQNEAQ. Here the CDR3 reads CASSPEGLARLDEQFF. The CDR3 bases are TGTGCCAGCAGCCCGGAGGGACTAGCCAGATTGGATGAGCAGTTCTTC.

V gene TRBV7-3 combines with J gene TRBJ2-2; 11 bases agree with TRBD2. CDR1 is SGHTA and CDR2 is FQGTGA in the germline V gene. The J segment lost 1 base and the V segment lost 5 bases, leaving 9 bases of the junction unmatched. CDR3 size: 18 residues. The DNA of the CDR3 is TGTGCCAGCAGCCAACTTGGGACTAGCGGAGGGAACACCGGGGAGCTGTTTTTT. It codes for CASSQLGTSGGNTGELFF.

J is TRBJ2-1 and V is TRBV15; D possibly corresponds to TRBD2 (6 bases). The CDR3 consists of 14 residues. From germline, CDR1 is LNHNV and CDR2 YYDKDF (reference sequence). V lost 4 bases and J lost 6, with 13 bases in between. The CDR3 sequence is CATSIGYGSNEQFF. CDR3 DNA: TGTGCCACCAGCATCGGGTACGGGAGCAATGAGCAGTTCTTC.

This clone appeared once. The chain is built from TRBV5-6 and TRBJ2-5, with D unclear. V lost 4 bases and J lost 1, with 8 bases in between. CDR1 and CDR2 from the germline V gene are SGHDT and YYEEEE. The CDR3 has 13 residues. The CDR3 reads CASSPGPQETQYF. The CDR3 coding sequence is TGTGCCAGCAGCCCGGGTCCCCAAGAGACCCAGTACTTC.

This clone was seen only a few times. This chain uses TRBV2 with TRBJ1-5, with D perhaps TRBD1 (5 bases). This CDR3 is built from 12 residues. Per germline, CDR1 SNHLY and CDR2 FYNNEI. Trimming removed 7 bases from V and 7 bases from J, with 11 bases in between. The CDR3 DNA is TGTGCCAGCAAGGGGACTCGCCAGCCCCAGCATTTT. It yields the protein CASKGTRQPQHF.

The rearrangement joins TRBV4-1 to TRBJ2-3; 9 nucleotides match TRBD2. This CDR3 spans 19 amino acids. The germline V gene has CDR1 MGHRA and CDR2 YSYEKL. The V segment lost 3 bases and the J segment 4 bases; nucleotides outside the gene matches: 17. CDR3 in DNA: TGCGCCAGCAGCCACGTCCCCCAAGGGCTAGCGGGACGGGCAGATACGCAGTATTTT. It encodes CASSHVPQGLAGRADTQYF.

The chain joins TRBV19 to TRBJ2-1, with TRBD2 matching 8 bases. The germline V gene encodes CDR1 LNHDA and CDR2 SQIVND (reference sequence). The V gene end was trimmed by 5 bases and the J gene end by 10 bases; junction bases not matched to a gene: 4. This CDR3 is 12 amino acids long. The CDR3 here is CASSLGLAEQFF. The CDR3 nucleotides read TGTGCCAGTAGTCTCGGACTAGCCGAGCAGTTCTTC.

The V and J genes are TRBV6-1 and TRBJ2-2; D might be TRBD2 (5 bases). Trimming shortened V by 4 bases and J by 3 bases, and 12 bases separated the two germline ends. The germline CDR1 and CDR2 sequences are MNHNS and SASEGT. This CDR3 region has 15 residues. The CDR3 DNA is TGTGCCAGCAGTGCTTCGGAGGCCCACACCGGGGAGCTGTTTTTT. It yields the protein CASSASEAHTGELFF.

The chain has TRBV21-1 and TRBJ2-5; whether TRBD1, the table's D call, matches the DNA was not checked. TRBV21-1 is a listed pseudogene. The CDR3 is 14 residues long. CDR3 DNA: TGTGCCAGCAGCAAAGGGGACAGGGAAGAGACCCAGTACTTC. The encoded protein is CASSKGDREETQYF.